Below, 6 T cell receptor beta chains from the same sample are listed, as sequenced in a study of blood T cell repertoires in COVID-19. Generated by immunoSEQ multiplex PCR, the TCRdb table keeps only in-frame clones and is missing some. The sample records some 250,000 clones, over 75% being singletons. Sequencing used PBMCs or T cells enriched from blood (not recorded which). Source of these receptors: a man in his late teens or twenties who had recovered from COVID-19.

The chain joins TRBV12-5 to TRBJ2-5, with 9 bases identical to TRBD2. V was clipped by 5 bases and J by 1 base; unmatched bases: 5. From germline, CDR1 is LGHNT and CDR2 FRNRAP. The CDR3 is 15 residues long. CDR3 sequence: CASGSSGGTQETQYF. The CDR3 DNA is TGTGCTAGTGGTAGTAGCGGGGGAACCCAAGAGACCCAGTACTTC.

The chain combines TRBV15 with TRBJ1-5, with unresolved D. This CDR3 has 13 residues. The ends were cut back, 4 bases at V and 4 bases at J, with 8 bases in the middle. CDR1 is LNHNV, CDR2 YYDKDF, per germline (reference sequence). The CDR3 DNA sequence: TGTGCCACCAGCACAGGTTTGAATCAGCCCCAGCATTTT. This gives the protein CATSTGLNQPQHF.

The chain employs TRBV2 and TRBJ1-2; D gene ambiguous. V was cut by 7 bases and J by 1 base, with 13 bases left in between. In germline, CDR1 is SNHLY, CDR2 FYNNEI. The CDR3 contains 14 residues. The CDR3 coding sequence is TGTGCCAGCACGTCAGGCAGAATTAACTATGGCTACACCTTC. It encodes CASTSGRINYGYTF.

This CDR3 reads CAISESRVNEQFF. In nucleotides, the CDR3 is TGTGCCATCAGTGAGTCGAGGGTGAATGAGCAGTTCTTC. The chain combines TRBV10-3 with TRBJ2-1; maybe TRBD2 (5 bases). Looked up from germline, CDR1 is ENHRY and CDR2 is SYGVKD. The CDR3 covers 13 residues. V was shortened by 0 bases and J by 7 bases, with 7 bases between the two germline ends.

This clone was seen a single time. The chain has TRBV7-9 and TRBJ2-1, with D possibly TRBD1 on 6 matching bases. Germline values: CDR1 SEHNR, CDR2 FQNEAQ (reference sequence). The ends were cut back, 2 bases at V and 4 bases at J, with 15 bases in the middle. CDR3 length equals 16 residues. The CDR3 here is CASSLKLRTAYNEQFF. The CDR3 region has the DNA TGTGCCAGCAGCTTAAAATTGCGGACAGCTTACAATGAGCAGTTCTTC.

This chain connects TRBV7-8 to TRBJ2-7; TRBD1 agrees at 8 bases. V shed 5 bases, J shed 5 bases, and the junction held 8 bases outside the gene matches. Germline CDR1 and CDR2: SGHVS and FQNEAQ. CDR3 length: 14 residues. The DNA of the CDR3 is TGTGCCAGCAGCCTCTTCAGGGGGCGAGACGAGCAGTACTTC. This encodes CASSLFRGRDEQYF. Looking up the rest from reference TRBV7-8 and TRBJ2-7 gives the full variable domain: GAGVSQSPRYKVAKRGQDVALRCDPISGHVSLFWYQQALGQGPEFLTYFQNEAQLDKSGLPSDRFFAERPEGSVSTLKIQRTQQEDSAVYLCASSLFRGRDEQYFGPGTRLTVT.